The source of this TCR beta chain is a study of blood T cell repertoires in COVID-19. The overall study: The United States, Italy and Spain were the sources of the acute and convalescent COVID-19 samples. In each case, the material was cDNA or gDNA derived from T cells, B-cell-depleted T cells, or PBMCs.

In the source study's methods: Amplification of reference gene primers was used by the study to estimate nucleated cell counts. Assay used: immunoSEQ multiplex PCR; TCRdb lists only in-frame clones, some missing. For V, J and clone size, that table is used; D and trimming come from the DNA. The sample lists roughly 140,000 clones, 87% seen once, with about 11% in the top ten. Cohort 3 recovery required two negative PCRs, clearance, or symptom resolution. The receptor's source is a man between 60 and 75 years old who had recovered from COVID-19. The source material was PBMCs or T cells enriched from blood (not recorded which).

In DNA, the CDR3 is TGTGCCTGGACAGGTTCAGGAAACACCATATATTTT. Translation: CAWTGSGNTIYF. The rearrangement links TRBV30 to TRBJ1-3; D is unresolved. CDR3 length: 12 amino acids. Trimming left V 4 bases short and J 4 bases short, with 8 bases between. The germline V gene encodes CDR1 GTSNPN and CDR2 SVGIG (reference sequence).